This T cell receptor (beta chain) was sequenced for a study of T cell responses to AZD1222 COVID-19 vaccine. Some clones are missing from TCRdb's copy, which holds only in-frame ones; the method was immunoSEQ multiplex PCR. The sample includes roughly 100,000 clones, roughly nine tenths seen only once; the top ten take under 1.5%. In germline, CDR1 is SGHDN, CDR2 FVKESK. Trimming took off 1 base at V and 5 bases at J, with 11 bases between the two ends. The CDR3 contains 14 residues. J is TRBJ1-1 and V is TRBV14; D possibly corresponds to TRBD1 (5 bases). The source of this sequence is an adult in good health. The sequencing here drew on peripheral blood, taken on day 0 of AZD1222 vaccination. The CDR3 is CASSQVGAATEAFF. The CDR3 region has the DNA TGTGCCAGCAGCCAAGTAGGGGCCGCGACTGAAGCTTTCTTT. Based on the CDR3 plus reference TRBV14 and TRBJ1-1, the full variable domain is EAGVTQFPSHSVIEKGQTVTLRCDPISGHDNLYWYRRVMGKEIKFLLHFVKESKQDESGMPNNRFLAERTGGTYSTLKVQPAELEDSGVYFCASSQVGAATEAFFGQGTRLTVV.